These T cell receptor beta chains were read from a single sample in a study of T-cell reconstitution after alpha-beta-depleted transplantation in children. TCRdb called the PCR reads again in MiXCR, with one record for every CDR3 protein. The sample lists roughly 490,000 distinct CDR3 sequences, approximately 10% occurring once. Sequences were derived from PBMCs, mostly from graft donor cells, sampled 180 days after TCRalphabeta/CD19-depleted stem cell transplant. The receptors were sampled from a female patient aged 2-15 years who had a stem cell transplant for aplastic anemia, so the T cells may come from the graft donor. The CDR3 runs from the conserved cysteine through the conserved F or W. The D gene is left open where the match is weak. Size is omitted from some rows. Given values are once, few, many or a class for expanded clones.

d_gene: .; len: 14; v_gene: TRBV20-1; abundance: .; j_gene: TRBJ1-3; CDR3aa: CSASDRASGNTIYF; CDR3nt: TGCAGTGCCTCGGACAGAGCCTCTGGAAACACCATATATTTT
d_gene: .; len: 13; v_gene: TRBV12-3/TRBV12-4; abundance: .; j_gene: TRBJ1-1; CDR3aa: CAITPPLNTEAFF; CDR3nt: TGTGCCATCACCCCCCCCCTGAACACTGAAGCTTTCTTT
d_gene: .; len: 13; v_gene: TRBV9; abundance: .; j_gene: TRBJ2-1; CDR3aa: CASSVGKRHEQFF; CDR3nt: TGTGCCAGCAGCGTAGGTAAGCGGCATGAGCAGTTCTTC
d_gene: TRBD2; len: 14; v_gene: TRBV12-3/TRBV12-4; abundance: many; j_gene: TRBJ2-1; CDR3aa: CASSLRLADNEQFF; CDR3nt: TGTGCCAGCAGTTTAAGGCTAGCGGACAATGAGCAGTTCTTC
d_gene: TRBD1; len: 13; v_gene: TRBV29-1; abundance: .; j_gene: TRBJ2-7; CDR3aa: CSVEDRSDYEQYF; CDR3nt: TGCAGCGTTGAGGACAGGTCAGACTACGAGCAGTACTTC
d_gene: TRBD2; len: 17; v_gene: TRBV6-1; abundance: few; j_gene: TRBJ2-1; CDR3aa: CASSLVGLLAGYNEQFF; CDR3nt: TGTGCCAGCAGCCTCGTGGGGCTACTAGCGGGTTACAATGAGCAGTTCTTC
d_gene: TRBD1; len: 14; v_gene: TRBV27; abundance: once; j_gene: TRBJ2-4; CDR3aa: CSSSSRQGGDIQYF; CDR3nt: TGTTCCAGCAGTTCCCGACAGGGTGGGGACATTCAGTACTTC
d_gene: .; len: 12; v_gene: TRBV6-1; abundance: .; j_gene: TRBJ2-5; CDR3aa: CASSEPGETQYF; CDR3nt: TGTGCCAGCAGTGAACCGGGAGAGACCCAGTACTTC
d_gene: TRBD2; len: 16; v_gene: TRBV6-2/TRBV6-3; abundance: few; j_gene: TRBJ2-5; CDR3aa: CASRTPASGKVETQYF; CDR3nt: TGTGCCAGCAGAACCCCCGCTAGCGGGAAGGTAGAGACCCAGTACTTC
d_gene: .; len: 18; v_gene: TRBV12-3/TRBV12-4; abundance: .; j_gene: TRBJ2-3; CDR3aa: CASSLTLGGPEVTDTQYF; CDR3nt: TGTGCCAGCAGTTTAACGTTAGGAGGACCGGAAGTCACAGATACGCAGTATTTT
d_gene: .; len: 15; v_gene: TRBV5-1; abundance: few; j_gene: TRBJ2-7; CDR3aa: CASSLGGDSLGEQYF; CDR3nt: TGCGCCAGCAGCTTGGGCGGGGACTCGCTCGGGGAGCAGTACTTC
d_gene: .; len: 15; v_gene: TRBV20-1; abundance: few; j_gene: TRBJ2-3; CDR3aa: CSAPQADGRTDTQYF; CDR3nt: TGCAGTGCCCCCCAAGCAGACGGGAGAACAGATACGCAGTATTTT
d_gene: TRBD2; len: 17; v_gene: TRBV7-9; abundance: few; j_gene: TRBJ2-7; CDR3aa: CASSLDWASGAIYEQYF; CDR3nt: TGTGCCAGCAGCTTAGATTGGGCTAGCGGGGCGATATACGAGCAGTACTTC
d_gene: TRBD1; len: 16; v_gene: TRBV15; abundance: .; j_gene: TRBJ1-2; CDR3aa: CATSRERPRDSYGYTF; CDR3nt: TGTGCCACCAGCAGAGAACGACCCCGGGACAGCTATGGCTACACCTTC
d_gene: .; len: 13; v_gene: TRBV9; abundance: .; j_gene: TRBJ2-7; CDR3aa: CASSVGQAGEQYF; CDR3nt: TGTGCCAGCAGCGTAGGACAGGCGGGCGAGCAGTACTTC
d_gene: TRBD1; len: 14; v_gene: TRBV10-3; abundance: few; j_gene: TRBJ2-2; CDR3aa: CAIRGQGATGELFF; CDR3nt: TGTGCCATCAGAGGACAGGGGGCCACCGGGGAGCTGTTTTTT
d_gene: TRBD1; len: 15; v_gene: TRBV28; abundance: few; j_gene: TRBJ1-2; CDR3aa: CASYNFDRGLVGYTF; CDR3nt: TGTGCCAGCTACAACTTTGACAGGGGGCTTGTTGGCTACACCTTC
d_gene: TRBD1; len: 14; v_gene: TRBV7-9; abundance: few; j_gene: TRBJ1-1; CDR3aa: CASSPGTGKSRAFF; CDR3nt: TGTGCCAGCAGCCCCGGGACAGGGAAGTCGCGTGCTTTCTTT